Listed below are T cell receptor beta chains from one sample, sequenced in a study of T cell repertoires in cytomegalovirus infection. TCRdb processed the reads anew with MiXCR; each CDR3 protein has one entry. This sample has about 340,000 distinct CDR3 sequences, with just under 30% found just once. These receptors are not linked to any known antigen. The sequencing used cultured PBMCs, collected from culture after CMV antigen stimulation. All receptors derive from a human donor in good health (CMV status not recorded). Some clones in this sample may be carry-over from other donors' samples. The CDR3 runs from the conserved cysteine through the conserved F or W. The order of the fields is J gene, clone size, V gene, D gene, CDR3 DNA, CDR3 protein. D genes are given only for firm matches. Some rows mark clone size as missing; the rest say once, few, many or name a class of expanded clone.

TRBJ2-1	few	TRBV5-1	TRBD2	TGCGCCAGCAGCTTTGGGCCTAGCGGGAGAGGGGGGAATGAGCAGTTCTTC	CASSFGPSGRGGNEQFF
TRBJ2-7	NA	TRBV2	TRBD2	TGTGCCACCATGTACCCCCTACTAGCGGGAGGGCTCGAGCAGTACTTC	CATMYPLLAGGLEQYF
TRBJ2-7	NA	TRBV6-1	TRBD2	TGTGCCAGCAGTGAAGCGTGGACTAGCGGGGCCCCTGGGGAGCAGTACTTC	CASSEAWTSGAPGEQYF
TRBJ1-1	NA	TRBV19	NA	TGTGCCAGTAGCACCCAGGGGTGGACTGAAGCTTTCTTT	CASSTQGWTEAFF
TRBJ2-6	NA	TRBV10-3	TRBD1	TGTGCCATCAGTGGACAGGGTTTCGGTATGGCTGGGGCCAACGTCCTGACTTTC	CAISGQGFGMAGANVLTF
TRBJ1-6	NA	TRBV6-6	NA	TGTGCCAGCAGCCCCGACCCTATACCCTATAATTCACCCCTCCACTTT	CASSPDPIPYNSPLHF
TRBJ1-1	NA	TRBV7-9	NA	TGTGCCAGCAGCATACGGGCGGACCAAAACACTGAAGCTTTCTTT	CASSIRADQNTEAFF
TRBJ2-7	NA	TRBV6-6	TRBD2	TGTGCCAGCAGTCTCCATGCTAGCGGGGGCTACGAGCAGTACTTC	CASSLHASGGYEQYF
TRBJ2-7	many	TRBV5-6	TRBD1	TGTGCCAGCAGCTTGGCTGCGACAGGGGGTAGCCAGCAGTACTTC	CASSLAATGGSQQYF
TRBJ1-5	NA	TRBV20-1	TRBD1	TGCAGTGCTAGTCAACAGGGGAATAGCAATCAGCCCCAGCATTTT	CSASQQGNSNQPQHF
TRBJ2-2	NA	TRBV5-1	TRBD1	TGCGCCAGCAGCAAGAATACAGGGGGCGCGAGTCACACCGGGGAGCTGTTTTTT	CASSKNTGGASHTGELFF
TRBJ2-7	NA	TRBV6-6	TRBD1	TGTGCCAGCACTAGTGGGACAGGGGTCTCCTACGAGCAGTACTTC	CASTSGTGVSYEQYF
TRBJ2-5	NA	TRBV7-6	NA	TGTGCCAGCCTCCCGGCGGCGCAAGAGACCCAGTACTTC	CASLPAAQETQYF
TRBJ2-7	NA	TRBV27	NA	TGTGCCAGCAGTTTAACCGGCACTCTACGGGTGCAGTACTTC	CASSLTGTLRVQYF
TRBJ1-3	many	TRBV12-3/TRBV12-4	NA	TGTGCCAGCAGTTCAACAGGGCGAAGAAACACCATATATTTT	CASSSTGRRNTIYF
TRBJ1-3	few	TRBV4-1	TRBD1	TGCGCCAGCAGCCAAGCCCCCGGGACAGGCGAAAACACCATATATTTT	CASSQAPGTGENTIYF
TRBJ1-1	NA	TRBV19	NA	TGTGCCAGTAGATCGACGGCTTACACTGAAGCTTTCTTT	CASRSTAYTEAFF
TRBJ1-2	few	TRBV19	NA	TGTGCCAGTAATCCATACGGGACGGAGGTATTCTATGGCTACACCTTC	CASNPYGTEVFYGYTF
TRBJ2-2	NA	TRBV20-1	NA	TGCAGTGCTAGAGATGTCACCGGGGAGCTGTTTTTT	CSARDVTGELFF
TRBJ2-3	NA	TRBV10-3	NA	TGTGCCATCAGTGAGTCTAGCGTGGGCCCCACAGATACGCAGTATTTT	CAISESSVGPTDTQYF
TRBJ2-4	NA	TRBV6-2/TRBV6-3	TRBD1	TGTGCCAGCAGTCCAGGGGGCGAAAACATTCAGTACTTC	CASSPGGENIQYF
TRBJ2-5	few	TRBV4-2	TRBD2	TGTGCCAGCAGCCAAGATTGGCTAGCGGGAGGCCAAGAGACCCAGTACTTC	CASSQDWLAGGQETQYF
TRBJ2-1	few	TRBV28	TRBD1	TGTGCCAGCAGCATCTTGCAGGGGGAGAGGTCCTACAATGAGCAGTTCTTC	CASSILQGERSYNEQFF
TRBJ1-4	NA	TRBV28	NA	TGTGCCAGCAGTTTACTCGGGAAAGAAAAACTGTTTTTT	CASSLLGKEKLFF
TRBJ2-2	few	TRBV27	TRBD1	TGTGCCAGCAACTCACAGGGGACGATCACCGGGGAGCTGTTTTTT	CASNSQGTITGELFF
TRBJ1-1	many	TRBV12-3/TRBV12-4	NA	TGTGCCAGCAGTCTCGGACGGAGGAACACTGAAGCTTTCTTT	CASSLGRRNTEAFF
TRBJ1-1	NA	TRBV7-9	NA	TGTGCCAGCAGCTTAAAGACTGAGAACACTGAAGCTTTCTTT	CASSLKTENTEAFF
TRBJ2-1	few	TRBV6-2/TRBV6-3	TRBD2	TGTGCCAGCAGTCCGATGACTAGCGGGGCTTACAATGAGCAGTTCTTC	CASSPMTSGAYNEQFF
TRBJ1-5	many	TRBV12-3/TRBV12-4	TRBD1	TGTGCCAGCAGCACGGACAGGTCCCATAGCAATCAGCCCCAGCATTTT	CASSTDRSHSNQPQHF
TRBJ2-7	NA	TRBV7-6	NA	TGTGCCAGCAGCCCATTAGCCTCCGTGGACGAGCAGTACTTC	CASSPLASVDEQYF
TRBJ1-5	NA	TRBV2	NA	TGTGCCAGCACCTCGGACTCGGGGAGCAATCAGCCCCAGCATTTT	CASTSDSGSNQPQHF
TRBJ2-3	NA	TRBV5-1	NA	TGCGCCAGCAGCCTCGGCCTATTACGAGGGGCAGATACGCAGTATTTT	CASSLGLLRGADTQYF
TRBJ2-7	NA	TRBV7-8	NA	TGTGCCAGCAGCTTTGGGCAGAGCTACGAGCAGTACTTC	CASSFGQSYEQYF
TRBJ2-5	NA	TRBV7-9	NA	TGTGCCACTGGCGCGGACAGCATCCAAGAGACCCAGTACTTC	CATGADSIQETQYF
TRBJ2-1	few	TRBV19	TRBD1	TGTGCCAGTAGTATAAGACAGGGGGCGGAGAATGAGCAGTTCTTC	CASSIRQGAENEQFF
TRBJ2-2	many	TRBV11-2	NA	TGTGCCAGCAGCCGAGAGGCAGGGCTGCACGGGGAGCTGTTTTTT	CASSREAGLHGELFF
TRBJ2-3	NA	TRBV20-1	TRBD2	TGCAGTGCTAGAAAAAGCGGGGGGGCCACCACAGATACGCAGTATTTT	CSARKSGGATTDTQYF
TRBJ2-5	NA	TRBV7-9	NA	TGTGCCAGCAGCCCGGACCTGTACCAAGAGACCCAGTACTTC	CASSPDLYQETQYF
TRBJ2-5	few	TRBV7-6	NA	TGTGCCAGCACCCTTTACATGGGCCAAGAGACCCAGTACTTC	CASTLYMGQETQYF
TRBJ2-7	NA	TRBV6-1	NA	TGTGCCAGCAGTCCCCCCCGGGGCTACGAGCAGTACTTC	CASSPPRGYEQYF
TRBJ1-1	NA	TRBV5-4	NA	TGTGCCAGCACCCGAAGTGGCAGGAGGAACACTGAAGCTTTCTTT	CASTRSGRRNTEAFF
TRBJ1-1	few	TRBV4-1	NA	TGCGCCAGCAGCCAAGGGGGTCTATTGAACACTGAAGCTTTCTTT	CASSQGGLLNTEAFF
TRBJ1-6	few	TRBV12-3/TRBV12-4	NA	TGTGCCAGCACCCTGTCCCCTTCCGGTTCACCCCTCCACTTT	CASTLSPSGSPLHF
TRBJ2-1	NA	TRBV7-9	NA	TGTGCCAGCAGCTTAGAACGACTACCCAATGAGCAGTTCTTC	CASSLERLPNEQFF